What follows are 21 T cell receptor beta chains derived from one specimen sequenced in a study of CD8+ T cells in alopecia areata. TCR sequencing used cDNA made by reverse transcription of extracted RNA. Clones were read by immunoSEQ multiplex PCR, and TCRdb kept only the in-frame ones, dropping some. The table lists fewer than 150,000 clones, 75% to 85% of them singletons. Sample treatment: oral pan-JAK inhibitor, 5-10 mg twice daily. Sequences were derived from CD8+ T cells sorted from blood, sampled at week 4, from a patient treated with tofacitinib. Receptors originate from a human donor with alopecia areata.

The genes are TRBV10-3 and TRBJ2-2; weak D call: TRBD2 (5 bases). The CDR3 covers 16 residues. Germline V lookup: CDR1 ENHRY, CDR2 SYGVKD. V dropped 7 bases and J dropped 3 bases, with 18 bases sitting between them. The CDR3 region has the DNA TGTGCCATCAAAGACATAACGGGGTCGGACACCGGGGAGCTGTTTTTT. Translated, it gives CAIKDITGSDTGELFF.

The chain employs TRBV5-4 and TRBJ1-4; perhaps TRBD1 as D (5 bases). Germline values: CDR1 SGHNT, CDR2 YYREEE (reference sequence). The CDR3 extends over 12 amino acids. Trimming pared 3 bases from V and 8 bases from J, leaving 8 bases between. CDR3 sequence reads: CASSSAGEKLFF. The CDR3 nucleotides are TGTGCCAGCAGCTCGGCAGGGGAAAAACTGTTTTTT. Supplemented by reference TRBV5-4 and TRBJ1-4, the full variable domain reads ETGVTQSPTHLIKTRGQQVTLRCSSQSGHNTVSWYQQALGQGPQFIFQYYREEENGRGNFPPRFSGLQFPNYSSELNVNALELDDSALYLCASSSAGEKLFFGSGTQLSVL.

V gene TRBV30 combines with J gene TRBJ2-3; 7 nucleotides align to TRBD2. This CDR3 comprises 17 residues. Trimming took 0 bases from V and 0 from J; bases not matched to a gene: 9. Per the germline V gene, CDR1 is GTSNPN and CDR2 is SVGIG (reference sequence). The CDR3 here is CAWSVSLAVPSTDTQYF. Here the CDR3 DNA reads TGTGCCTGGAGTGTAAGCCTAGCGGTTCCTAGCACAGATACGCAGTATTTT. The full variable domain, its missing parts supplied by reference TRBV30 and TRBJ2-3, is SQTIHQWPATLVQPVGSPLSLECTVEGTSNPNLYWYRQAAGRGLQLLFYSVGIGQISSEVPQNLSASRPQDRQFILSSKKLLLSDSGFYLCAWSVSLAVPSTDTQYFGPGTRLTVL.

This clone was detected only a few times. This chain connects TRBV29-1 to TRBJ2-3; 7 bases line up with TRBD1. Germline loops: CDR1 SQVTM, CDR2 ANQGSEA. Trimming cost V 6 bases and J 0 bases; bases outside gene matches: 18. The CDR3 extends over 18 amino acids. The CDR3 DNA sequence: TGCAGCGTAGCAAGAGGGGGCGAGTCCTCCTATAGCACAGATACGCAGTATTTT. It specifies CSVARGGESSYSTDTQYF.

The chain is built from TRBV13 and TRBJ1-5; 7 bases match TRBD1. CDR3 length: 16 residues. V lost 2 bases, J lost 1 base, and 5 bases stayed unmatched. CDR1 is PRHDT, CDR2 FYEKMQ, per germline (reference sequence). The CDR3 sequence: CASSLSAGQSNQPQHF. CDR3 nucleotide sequence: TGTGCCAGCAGCTTAAGCGCGGGACAGAGCAATCAGCCCCAGCATTTT.

The V and J genes are TRBV30 and TRBJ1-1; D unclear. The V gene's germline CDR1 is GTSNPN and CDR2 SVGIG (reference sequence). Trimming removed 3 bases from V and 10 bases from J, with 12 bases in between. The CDR3 length is 11 residues. This chain's CDR3 is CAWRSLLGAFF. CDR3 bases: TGTGCCTGGAGATCCTTGTTGGGAGCTTTCTTT. Combining the CDR3 with reference TRBV30 and TRBJ1-1 gives the whole variable domain SQTIHQWPATLVQPVGSPLSLECTVEGTSNPNLYWYRQAAGRGLQLLFYSVGIGQISSEVPQNLSASRPQDRQFILSSKKLLLSDSGFYLCAWRSLLGAFFGQGTRLTVV.

In this sample, this clone turned up a few times. V usage is TRBV27 and J usage is TRBJ2-7, with unresolved D. V lost 5 bases and J 2 bases, leaving 10 bases between the germline ends. This CDR3 is 13 amino acids long. The germline gives CDR1 MNHEY, CDR2 SMNVEV (reference sequence). The CDR3 sequence: CASSPSDPYEQYF. The CDR3 DNA reads TGTGCCAGCAGTCCATCAGATCCCTACGAGCAGTACTTC.

V is TRBV7-9 and J is TRBJ2-1; 9 bases match TRBD2. Looked up from germline, CDR1 is SEHNR and CDR2 is FQNEAQ (reference sequence). Trimming cost V 5 bases and J 3 bases; bases outside gene matches: 11. CDR3 length equals 17 residues. As DNA, the CDR3 is TGTGCCAGCAGCCCCTTGGATAAGCGGGGGGTCTACAATGAGCAGTTCTTC. Its protein is CASSPLDKRGVYNEQFF.

The chain couples TRBV18 to TRBJ1-1, with a possible D match to TRBD1 (6 bases). This CDR3 is built from 15 residues. In germline, CDR1 is KGHSH, CDR2 LQKENI. The V gene lost 0 bases and the J gene lost 4 bases, with 12 bases spanning the gap. Here the CDR3 reads CASSPPGQTITEAFF. The CDR3 DNA sequence: TGTGCCAGCTCACCACCCGGACAGACGATCACTGAAGCTTTCTTT.

V usage is TRBV29-1 and J usage is TRBJ2-1, with no clear D. CDR1 and CDR2 (germline): SQVTM, ANQGSEA. This CDR3 region has 14 residues. The V gene lost 6 bases and the J gene lost 2 bases, with 14 bases spanning the gap. CDR3: CSVSVDSAYNEQFF. The CDR3 DNA reads TGCAGCGTCTCTGTCGATTCCGCCTACAATGAGCAGTTCTTC.

The rearrangement uses TRBV29-1 and TRBJ2-1; no clear D gene. CDR3 length equals 9 residues. Per the germline V gene, CDR1 is SQVTM and CDR2 is ANQGSEA. Deletions cut 4 bases from V and 10 bases from J, with 5 bases between. This CDR3 is CSVGLEQFF. CDR3 nucleotides: TGCAGCGTTGGACTCGAGCAGTTCTTC.

V usage is TRBV13 and J usage is TRBJ2-1; no reliable D call. CDR3 size: 12 residues. Germline CDR1 and CDR2: PRHDT and FYEKMQ (reference sequence). V was cut by 5 bases and J by 4 bases, with 6 bases left in between. CDR3 nucleotide sequence: TGTGCCAGCAGCCCACAGTACAATGAGCAGTTCTTC. Protein sequence: CASSPQYNEQFF.

The chain combines TRBV14 with TRBJ1-1, with TRBD1 as a possible D gene (5 bases). Germline V gives CDR1 SGHDN, CDR2 FVKESK. V was pared by 2 bases and J by 1 base, with 11 bases between. This CDR3 contains 15 residues. Here the CDR3 reads CASSQKGGENTEAFF. In nucleotides, the CDR3 is TGTGCCAGCAGCCAAAAGGGAGGGGAGAACACTGAAGCTTTCTTT.

The chain joins TRBV30 to TRBJ1-5; unclear D gene. Germline V gene data show CDR1 as GTSNPN and CDR2 as SVGIG (reference sequence). The CDR3 is 14 residues long. V was cut by 2 bases and J by 0 bases, with 8 bases left in between. The CDR3 here is CAWSWGLSNQPQHF. In DNA form, the CDR3 reads TGTGCCTGGAGTTGGGGTCTTAGCAATCAGCCCCAGCATTTT.

This clone was observed a few times. The CDR3 loop reads CSVEGTGTEYEQYF. The CDR3 DNA reads as TGCAGCGTTGAAGGTACGGGTACCGAATACGAGCAGTACTTC. This chain joins TRBV29-1 and TRBJ2-7, with D unresolved. V was cut by 1 base and J by 4 bases, with 14 bases left in between. The CDR3 sequence is 14 residues long. CDR1 and CDR2 (germline): SQVTM, ANQGSEA.

This chain links TRBV18 with TRBJ2-1; D uncertain. The germline V and J ends were trimmed by 8 bases and 3 bases, with 11 bases remaining between them. The CDR3 sequence is 13 residues long. Germline CDR1 KGHSH, CDR2 LQKENI. CDR3: CASAYRDYNEQFF. CDR3 nucleotides: TGTGCCAGCGCCTACAGAGACTACAATGAGCAGTTCTTC.

The V call is TRBV5-1, the J call TRBJ2-7; TRBD1 matches at 7 bases. V lost 0 bases and J lost 3; bases outside the gene matches: 3. The CDR3 spans 14 residues. Germline values: CDR1 SGHRS, CDR2 YFSETQ. The CDR3 spells CASSLVRGSYEQYF. The DNA of the CDR3 is TGCGCCAGCAGCTTGGTCAGGGGGAGCTACGAGCAGTACTTC.

CDR3 in DNA: TGTGCCAGCAGTGATAAACTTCGACAGGGACAGACCCAGTACTTC. It encodes CASSDKLRQGQTQYF. The J gene is TRBJ2-5, the V gene TRBV2; 7 nucleotides align to TRBD1. The CDR3 sequence is 15 residues long. Germline V gene data show CDR1 as SNHLY and CDR2 as FYNNEI. V gave up 3 bases and J gave up 6 bases; unmatched junction bases: 10.

This chain links TRBV5-4 with TRBJ1-1; a weak D match, TRBD1 (5 bases). Trimming removed 5 bases from V and 4 bases from J, with 15 bases in between. Germline V gene sequence: CDR1 SGHNT, CDR2 YYREEE (reference sequence). The CDR3 is made up of 14 amino acids. The CDR3 protein is CASRPPGVGTEAFF. DNA of the CDR3: TGTGCCAGCAGACCCCCGGGGGTTGGCACTGAAGCTTTCTTT.

The CDR3 DNA reads TGCGCCAGCAGCCAGGGGGGGCCCCAGCCCCAGCATTTT. The encoded protein is CASSQGGPQPQHF. V and J are TRBV4-1 and TRBJ1-5; possible D gene TRBD1, 6 bases. Between the trimmed V and J ends, which lost 3 bases and 7 bases, there was a span of 10 bases. The germline V gene encodes CDR1 MGHRA and CDR2 YSYEKL. The CDR3 is 13 residues long.

This clone showed up just a few times. The gene calls are TRBV5-6 and TRBJ2-1; D remains ambiguous. CDR3 length: 13 residues. The V and J ends lost 1 base and 3 bases respectively, with 5 bases between them. In germline, CDR1 is SGHDT, CDR2 YYEEEE. CDR3 region: CASSLSNYNEQFF. In nucleotides, the CDR3 is TGTGCCAGCAGCTTGTCTAACTACAATGAGCAGTTCTTC. The variable domain in full, completed from reference TRBV5-6 and TRBJ2-1, reads DAGVTQSPTHLIKTRGQQVTLRCSPKSGHDTVSWYQQALGQGPQFIFQYYEEEERQRGNFPDRFSGHQFPNYSSELNVNALLLGDSALYLCASSLSNYNEQFFGPGTRLTVL.